This T cell receptor (beta chain) was captured in a study of shared clonotypes between healthy human individuals. Study-wide points: Few donors limited the genetic and exposure-history diversity represented. Tissue TCR repertoires likely differ from these blood-only repertoires. Non-shared clonotypes displayed generation probabilities falling below those of clonotypes present in all four donors.

Method: immunoSEQ multiplex PCR; TCRdb's copy keeps in-frame clones and lacks some. The repertoire holds approximately 810,000 clones, with more than 85% as singletons. After removal of 5 bases from V and 2 bases from J, the junction contained 6 bases not matched to a gene. Germline values: CDR1 LNHDA, CDR2 SQIVND (reference sequence). The CDR3 spans 14 residues. Concerning this clone: Its antigen is currently unknown. Distinct nucleotide sequences in the sample also encode this CDR3.

Terminally differentiated effector memory CD45RA+ cells were excluded from the naive CD8 cells, which were CD45RO-negative and positively selected for CCR7. Sequenced input: naive CD8+ T cells sorted from blood. This TCR came from a man aged 25-45 years in good health. The chain combines TRBV19 with TRBJ2-7; 7 bases map to TRBD2. The CDR3 here is CASSPGGGTYEQYF. The CDR3 bases are TGTGCCAGTAGTCCTGGCGGGGGAACCTACGAGCAGTACTTC.